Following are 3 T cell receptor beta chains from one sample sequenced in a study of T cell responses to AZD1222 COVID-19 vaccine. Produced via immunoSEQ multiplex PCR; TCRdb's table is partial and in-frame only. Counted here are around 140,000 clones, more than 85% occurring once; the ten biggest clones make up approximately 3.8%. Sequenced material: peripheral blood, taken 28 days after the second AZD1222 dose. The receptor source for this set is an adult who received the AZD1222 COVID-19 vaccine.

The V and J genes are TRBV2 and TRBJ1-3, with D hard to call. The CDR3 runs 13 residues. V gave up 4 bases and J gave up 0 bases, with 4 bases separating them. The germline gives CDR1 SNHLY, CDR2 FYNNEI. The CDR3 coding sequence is TGTGCCAGCAGTGTGGTCTCTGGAAACACCATATATTTT. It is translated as CASSVVSGNTIYF. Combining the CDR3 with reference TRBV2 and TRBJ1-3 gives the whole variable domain EPEVTQTPSHQVTQMGQEVILRCVPISNHLYFYWYRQILGQKVEFLVSFYNNEISEKSEIFDDQFSVERPDGSNFTLKIRSTKLEDSAMYFCASSVVSGNTIYFGEGSWLTVV.

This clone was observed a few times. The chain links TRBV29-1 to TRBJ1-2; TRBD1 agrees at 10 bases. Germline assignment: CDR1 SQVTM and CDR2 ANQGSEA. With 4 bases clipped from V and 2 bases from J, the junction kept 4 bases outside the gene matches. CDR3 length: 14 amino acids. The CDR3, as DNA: TGCAGCGTTGTGGTGACAGGGGGCAACTATGGCTACACCTTC. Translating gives CSVVVTGGNYGYTF.

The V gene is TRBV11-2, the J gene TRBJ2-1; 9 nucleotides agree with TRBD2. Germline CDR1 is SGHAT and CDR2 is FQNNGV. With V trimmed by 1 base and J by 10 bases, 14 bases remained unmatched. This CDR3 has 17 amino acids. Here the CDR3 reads CASSLGIGLAGTREQFF. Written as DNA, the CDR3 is TGTGCCAGCAGCTTAGGGATCGGCCTAGCGGGAACTCGGGAGCAGTTCTTC. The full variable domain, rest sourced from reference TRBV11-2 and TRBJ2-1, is EAGVAQSPRYKIIEKRQSVAFWCNPISGHATLYWYQQILGQGPKLLIQFQNNGVVDDSQLPKDRFSAERLKGVDSTLKIQPAKLEDSAVYLCASSLGIGLAGTREQFFGPGTRLTVL.